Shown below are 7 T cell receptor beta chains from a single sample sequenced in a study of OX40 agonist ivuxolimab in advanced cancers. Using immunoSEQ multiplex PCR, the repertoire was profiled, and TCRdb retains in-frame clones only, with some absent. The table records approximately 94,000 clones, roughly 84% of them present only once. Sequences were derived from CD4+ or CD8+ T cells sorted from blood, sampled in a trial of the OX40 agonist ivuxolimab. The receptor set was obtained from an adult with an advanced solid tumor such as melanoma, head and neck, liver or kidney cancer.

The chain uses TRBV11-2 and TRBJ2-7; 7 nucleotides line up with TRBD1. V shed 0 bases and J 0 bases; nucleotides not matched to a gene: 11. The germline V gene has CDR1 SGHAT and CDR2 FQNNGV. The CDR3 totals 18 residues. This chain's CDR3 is CASSLDSGMTGTSYEQYV. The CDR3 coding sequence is TGTGCCAGCAGCTTAGATTCTGGGATGACAGGGACCTCCTACGAGCAGTACGTC.

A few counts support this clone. The CDR3, as DNA: TGTGCCAGCAGCCTCAGGGGAGGGGTCGCTGAAGCTTTCTTT. Protein sequence: CASSLRGGVAEAFF. This chain joins TRBV11-2 and TRBJ1-1; perhaps TRBD1 as D (6 bases). The V gene lost 5 bases and the J gene lost 6 bases, with 16 bases spanning the gap. Per the germline V gene, CDR1 is SGHAT and CDR2 is FQNNGV. The CDR3 loop spans 14 amino acids.

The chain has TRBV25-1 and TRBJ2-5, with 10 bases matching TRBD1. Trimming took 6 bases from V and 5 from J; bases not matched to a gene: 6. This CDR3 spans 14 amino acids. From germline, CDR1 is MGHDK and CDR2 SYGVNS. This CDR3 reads CASSSDRGAETQYF. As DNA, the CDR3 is TGTGCCAGCAGCTCGGACAGGGGGGCGGAGACCCAGTACTTC. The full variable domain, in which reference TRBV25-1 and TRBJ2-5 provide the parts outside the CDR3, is EADIYQTPRYLVIGTGKKITLECSQTMGHDKMYWYQQDPGMELHLIHYSYGVNSTEKGDLSSESTVSRIRTEHFPLTLESARPSHTSQYLCASSSDRGAETQYFGPGTRLLVL.

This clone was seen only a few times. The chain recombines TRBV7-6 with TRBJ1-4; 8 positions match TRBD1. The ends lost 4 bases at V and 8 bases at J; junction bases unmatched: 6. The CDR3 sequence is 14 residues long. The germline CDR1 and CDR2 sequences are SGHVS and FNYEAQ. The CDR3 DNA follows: TGTGCCAGCAGCTCGCAGGGGGCCCAAGAAAAACTGTTTTTT. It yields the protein CASSSQGAQEKLFF.

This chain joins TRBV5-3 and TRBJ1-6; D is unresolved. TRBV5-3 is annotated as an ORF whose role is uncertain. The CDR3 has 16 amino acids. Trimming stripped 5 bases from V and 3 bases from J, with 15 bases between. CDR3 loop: CARSRSTENYNSPLHF. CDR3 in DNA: TGTGCCAGAAGTCGTTCGACCGAAAACTATAATTCACCCCTCCACTTT.

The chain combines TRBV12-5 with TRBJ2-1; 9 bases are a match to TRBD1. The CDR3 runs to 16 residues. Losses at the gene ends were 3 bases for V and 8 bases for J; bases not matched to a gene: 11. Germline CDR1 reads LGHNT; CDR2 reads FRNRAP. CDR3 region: CASGFVRGTGLDEQFF. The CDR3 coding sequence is TGTGCTAGTGGTTTTGTCAGGGGGACAGGGTTGGATGAGCAGTTCTTC. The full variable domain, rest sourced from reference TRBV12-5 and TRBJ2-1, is DARVTQTPRHKVTEMGQEVTMRCQPILGHNTVFWYRQTMMQGLELLAYFRNRAPLDDSGMPKDRFSAEMPDATLATLKIQPSEPRDSAVYFCASGFVRGTGLDEQFFGPGTRLTVL.

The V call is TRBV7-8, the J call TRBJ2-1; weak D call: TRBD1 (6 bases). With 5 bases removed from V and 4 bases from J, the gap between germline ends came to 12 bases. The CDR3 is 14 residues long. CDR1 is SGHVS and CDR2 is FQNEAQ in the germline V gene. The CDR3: CASSTRDTYNEQFF. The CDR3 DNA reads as TGTGCCAGCAGCACCCGGGACACTTACAATGAGCAGTTCTTC.